The clone carrying this T cell receptor (beta chain) has only a few counts. The data were obtained in a study of T-cell reconstitution after alpha-beta-depleted transplantation in children. Trimming shortened V by 1 base and J by 6 bases, and 10 bases separated the two germline ends. There are 13 residues in the CDR3. Germline CDR1 reads KGHSH; CDR2 reads LQKENI. Preparation of the TCRbeta library involved a method that used unique molecular identifiers. MiXCR was run by TCRdb on the PCR reads, yielding one entry per CDR3 protein. This repertoire shows 280,000 or so distinct CDR3 sequences, about 9.9% found once; its top ten account for around 22%.

This receptor was taken from a male patient under 10 years old who had a stem cell transplant for chronic granulomatous disease, so the T cells may come from the graft donor. The chain recombines TRBV18 with TRBJ2-7; weak D call: TRBD2 (6 bases). The sequenced sample was peripheral blood, obtained 180 days after TCRalphabeta/CD19-depleted stem cell transplant. The CDR3 is CASSPLKTSEQYF. Here the CDR3 DNA reads TGTGCCAGCTCACCACTAAAGACTAGCGAGCAGTACTTC. Using reference TRBV18 and TRBJ2-7 for the parts outside the CDR3, the full variable domain is NAGVMQNPRHLVRRRGQEARLRCSPMKGHSHVYWYRQLPEEGLKFMVYLQKENIIDESGMPKERFSAEFPKEGPSILRIQQVVRGDSAAYFCASSPLKTSEQYFGPGTRLTVT.